These 8 T cell receptor beta chains were sequenced from one sample in a study of blood T cells in healthy people across ages. It was with a sample-barcoded 5' primer and a J-beta primer mix that a second PCR of roughly 7 to 12 cycles was run. Via MiXCR, TCRdb re-called the 5' RACE reads, giving one row per CDR3 protein. The sample records about 1.8 million distinct CDR3 sequences, roughly 50% being singletons. Sequencing was performed on blood. The receptors derive from a woman aged 40 to 50 in good health.

The rearrangement links TRBV2 to TRBJ2-3; a weak D match, TRBD2 (6 bases). The CDR3 has 14 residues. CDR1 and CDR2 (germline): SNHLY, FYNNEI. V shed 6 bases and J shed 2 bases, with 12 bases lying between them. The DNA for the CDR3 is TGTGCCAGCAGATTAGCGGAACACACAGATACGCAGTATTTT. Translation gives CASRLAEHTDTQYF. Variable domain in full (rest from reference TRBV2 and TRBJ2-3): EPEVTQTPSHQVTQMGQEVILRCVPISNHLYFYWYRQILGQKVEFLVSFYNNEISEKSEIFDDQFSVERPDGSNFTLKIRSTKLEDSAMYFCASRLAEHTDTQYFGPGTRLTVL.

The gene calls are TRBV7-6 and TRBJ2-6, with D unresolved. The germline CDR1 and CDR2 sequences are SGHVS and FNYEAQ. The CDR3 is 15 amino acids. The V end was cut by 4 bases, the J end by 2 bases, with 9 bases between. The CDR3 nucleotides read TGTGCCAGCAGCTCTCGAGTGGCTGGGGCCAACGTCCTGACTTTC. Its translation is CASSSRVAGANVLTF.

The chain employs TRBV29-1 and TRBJ2-1, with 7 positions matching TRBD1. The V and J ends lost 7 bases and 8 bases, in that order; junction bases with no gene match: 5. Germline CDR1 SQVTM, CDR2 ANQGSEA. This CDR3 comprises 11 residues. The CDR3 is CSGNRGDEQFF. CDR3 DNA sequence: TGCAGCGGGAACAGGGGAGATGAGCAGTTCTTC.

This clonotype was seen only a few times. This chain uses TRBV11-2 with TRBJ2-6; D is perhaps TRBD1 (5 bases). CDR3 length: 13 residues. The germline V and J ends were trimmed by 9 bases and 4 bases, with 10 bases remaining between them. Germline CDR1 is SGHAT and CDR2 is FQNNGV. The chain's CDR3 is CASQGDGANVLTF. The CDR3 coding sequence is TGTGCCAGTCAGGGTGACGGGGCCAACGTCCTGACTTTC.

A single count supports this clonotype. The J gene is TRBJ2-5, the V gene TRBV3-1; 7 bases are a match to TRBD2. The germline V gene has CDR1 LGHDT and CDR2 YNNKEL (reference sequence). V trimming: 3 bases; J trimming: 3 bases; junction bases outside the gene matches: 7. CDR3 size: 15 residues. The CDR3 protein is CASSQWGGSKETQYF. CDR3 sequence (DNA): TGTGCCAGCAGCCAGTGGGGGGGGAGTAAAGAGACCCAGTACTTC.

This clonotype was counted only a few times. V is TRBV7-2 and J is TRBJ1-2, with TRBD1 matching 7 bases. V dropped 2 bases and J dropped 8; count of bases not matched to a gene: 5. The CDR3 spans 13 residues. Germline loops: CDR1 SGHTA, CDR2 FQGNSA. CDR3 nucleotides: TGTGCCAGCAGCTTAAACAGGGGTCTCGGCTACACCTTC. Translation: CASSLNRGLGYTF.

The chain uses TRBV6-4 and TRBJ2-7; D uncertain. V shed 0 bases and J shed 5 bases, with 5 bases lying between them. This CDR3 region has 12 residues. Germline lookup yields CDR1 MRHNA and CDR2 SNTAGT. CDR3 DNA sequence: TGTGCCAGCAGTGACTCCCTCAACGAGCAGTACTTC. It translates to CASSDSLNEQYF.

The chain is built from TRBV10-3 and TRBJ2-5; TRBD1 is a possible D gene (5 bases). The V end lost 2 bases, the J end lost 4 bases, and 8 bases lay between the germline ends. Germline V gene data show CDR1 as ENHRY and CDR2 as SYGVKD. The CDR3 spans 13 residues. This chain's CDR3 is CAISEQGPETQYF. CDR3 DNA sequence: TGTGCCATCAGTGAGCAGGGCCCAGAGACCCAGTACTTC.